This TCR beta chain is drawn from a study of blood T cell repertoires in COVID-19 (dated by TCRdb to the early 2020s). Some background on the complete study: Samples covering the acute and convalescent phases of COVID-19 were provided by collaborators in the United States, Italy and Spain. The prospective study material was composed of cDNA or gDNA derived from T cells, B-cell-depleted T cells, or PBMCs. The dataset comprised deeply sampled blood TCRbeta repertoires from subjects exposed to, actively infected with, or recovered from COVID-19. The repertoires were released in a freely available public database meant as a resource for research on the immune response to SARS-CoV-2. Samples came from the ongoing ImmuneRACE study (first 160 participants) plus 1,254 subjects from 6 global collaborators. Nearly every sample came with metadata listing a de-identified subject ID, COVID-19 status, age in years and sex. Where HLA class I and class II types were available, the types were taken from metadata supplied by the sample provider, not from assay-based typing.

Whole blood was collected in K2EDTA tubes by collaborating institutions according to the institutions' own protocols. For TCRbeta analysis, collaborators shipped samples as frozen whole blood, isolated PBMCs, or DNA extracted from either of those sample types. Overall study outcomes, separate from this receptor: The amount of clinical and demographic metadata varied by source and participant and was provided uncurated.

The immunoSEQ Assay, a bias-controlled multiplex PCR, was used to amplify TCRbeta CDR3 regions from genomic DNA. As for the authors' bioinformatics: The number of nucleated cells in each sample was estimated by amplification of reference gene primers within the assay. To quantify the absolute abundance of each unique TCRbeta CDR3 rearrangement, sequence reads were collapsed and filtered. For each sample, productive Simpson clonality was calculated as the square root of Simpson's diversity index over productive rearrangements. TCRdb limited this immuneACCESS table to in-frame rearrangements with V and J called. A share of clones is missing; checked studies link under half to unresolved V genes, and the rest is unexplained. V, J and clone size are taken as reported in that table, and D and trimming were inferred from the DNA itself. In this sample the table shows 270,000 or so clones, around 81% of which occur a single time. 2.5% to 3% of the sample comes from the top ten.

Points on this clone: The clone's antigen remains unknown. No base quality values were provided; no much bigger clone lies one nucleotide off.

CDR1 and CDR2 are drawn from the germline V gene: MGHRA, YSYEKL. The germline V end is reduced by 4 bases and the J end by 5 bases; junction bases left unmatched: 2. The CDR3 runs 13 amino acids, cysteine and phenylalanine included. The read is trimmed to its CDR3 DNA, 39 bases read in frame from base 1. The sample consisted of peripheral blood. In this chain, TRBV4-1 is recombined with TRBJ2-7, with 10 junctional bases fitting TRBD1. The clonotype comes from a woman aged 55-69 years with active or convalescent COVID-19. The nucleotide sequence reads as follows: TGCGCCAGCAGCCTTGGACAGGGGGACGAGCAGTACTTC. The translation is CASSLGQGDEQYF.